This TCR beta chain was profiled in a study of response to subunit inactivated influenza vaccine. In TCRdb, the RT-PCR reads were re-called with MiXCR into one record per CDR3 protein. This table holds roughly 550,000 distinct CDR3 sequences, around 25% found once. The V and J ends lost 0 bases and 3 bases respectively, with 16 bases between them. The germline V gene encodes CDR1 MNHEY and CDR2 SVGAGI. The CDR3 length is 17 residues. Another study also made use of these data, one on T cells expressing NK-cell markers. As reported in that work: A 5'RACE template switching approach incorporating UMIs was used to make TCR beta cDNA.

J is TRBJ2-3 and V is TRBV6-5; D may correspond to TRBD1 or TRBD2 (5 bases each). The sequence came from a man aged 45-65 years who received an inactivated influenza vaccine. The input for sequencing was CD4+ T cells sorted from PBMCs, taken about 11 days after vaccination. The CDR3 is CASSYSPPGQGTDTQYF. The CDR3 bases are TGTGCCAGCAGTTACTCGCCTCCGGGGCAGGGTACAGATACGCAGTATTTT.